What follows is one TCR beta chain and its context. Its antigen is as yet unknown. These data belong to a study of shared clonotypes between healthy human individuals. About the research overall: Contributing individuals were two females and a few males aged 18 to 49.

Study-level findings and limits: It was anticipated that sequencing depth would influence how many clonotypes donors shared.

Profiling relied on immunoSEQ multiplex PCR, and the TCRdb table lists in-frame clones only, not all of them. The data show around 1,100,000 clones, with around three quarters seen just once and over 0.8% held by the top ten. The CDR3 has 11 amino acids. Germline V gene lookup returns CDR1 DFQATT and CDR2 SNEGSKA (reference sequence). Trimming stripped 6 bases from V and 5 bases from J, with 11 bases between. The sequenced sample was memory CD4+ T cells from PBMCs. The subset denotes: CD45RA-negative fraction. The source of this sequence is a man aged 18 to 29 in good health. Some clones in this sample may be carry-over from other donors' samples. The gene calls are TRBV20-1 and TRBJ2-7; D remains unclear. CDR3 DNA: TGCAGTGCCGTCTTGGGGAACGAGCAGTACTTC. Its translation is CSAVLGNEQYF.